These 25 T cell receptor beta chains originate from one sample sequenced in a study of metastatic and nonmetastatic thyroid tumors. With MiXCR, TCRdb called clones anew from the PCR reads. This sample has approximately 82,000 clones, with under 15% found just once. Thyroid surgery was performed in patients who had received no treatment beforehand. Sequencing was done on a sample of tumor tissue. These receptors were collected from a female donor with papillary thyroid cancer or a benign thyroid nodule (not recorded which). Some clones in this sample may be carry-over from other donors' samples.

This sequence joins TRBV9 and TRBJ2-7; TRBD2 is a possible D gene (6 bases). Trimming took 1 base from V and 6 from J, leaving 20 bases between them. The CDR3 sequence is 16 residues long. Per germline, CDR1 SGDLS and CDR2 YYNGEE. CDR3 loop: CASSVRAEGGRTEQYF. In nucleotides, the CDR3 is TGTGCCAGCAGCGTAAGGGCAGAGGGAGGTCGTACCGAGCAGTACTTC. The variable domain in full, completed from reference TRBV9 and TRBJ2-7, reads DSGVTQTPKHLITATGQRVTLRCSPRSGDLSVYWYQQSLDQGLQFLIQYYNGEERAKGNILERFSAQQFPDLHSELNLSSLELGDSALYFCASSVRAEGGRTEQYFGPGTRLTVT.

This clone showed up many times. V and J are TRBV9 and TRBJ2-2; D tentatively fits TRBD1 or TRBD2 (5 bases each). This CDR3 is 16 amino acids long. Germline V gene lookup returns CDR1 SGDLS and CDR2 YYNGEE. Trimming pared 0 bases from V and 7 bases from J, leaving 16 bases between. The CDR3 loop is CASSVGQGGLDGELFF. CDR3 coding DNA: TGTGCCAGCAGCGTAGGGCAGGGCGGGTTGGACGGGGAGCTGTTTTTT.

About this clone itself: Being one base from a much bigger clone, this may be a read error. Other DNA sequences within the sample encode an identical CDR3. This rearrangement joins TRBV5-6 to TRBJ2-3, with D possibly matching TRBD1 (5 bases). CDR1 is SGHDT, CDR2 YYEEEE, per germline. V was cut by 2 bases and J by 6 bases, with 7 bases left in between. The CDR3 is made up of 12 amino acids. CDR3 region: CASSLRGDTQYF. The CDR3 DNA follows: TGTGCCAGCAGCTTAAGGGGTGATACGCAGTATTTT.

Many counts were recorded for this clone. This chain links TRBV3-1 with TRBJ2-7; a possible D gene is TRBD2 (5 bases). Trimming took off 2 bases at V and 3 bases at J, with 11 bases between the two ends. This CDR3 region has 14 residues. Germline V lookup: CDR1 LGHDT, CDR2 YNNKEL (reference sequence). CDR3 bases: TGTGCCAGCAGCCAAATCTCGGACTTCTACGAGCAGTACTTC. Protein: CASSQISDFYEQYF.

This clone was observed at least ten times. V gene TRBV7-9 combines with J gene TRBJ2-2; no firm D call. V was pared by 1 base and J by 4 bases, with 10 bases between. Germline V gives CDR1 SEHNR, CDR2 FQNEAQ (reference sequence). The CDR3 is made up of 15 amino acids. CDR3 residues: CASSLGVSGTGELFF. Here the CDR3 DNA reads TGTGCCAGCAGCTTAGGTGTATCTGGCACCGGGGAGCTGTTTTTT.

This clone was counted many times. The chain couples TRBV7-4 to TRBJ2-2; 8 bases match TRBD2. The V segment lost 1 base and the J segment 4 bases; nucleotides outside the gene matches: 5. The CDR3 is 16 amino acids. Germline CDR1 and CDR2: SGHVT and SQSDAQ. The CDR3 coding sequence is TGTGCCAGCAGCTTAGGGACTAGCTCGAGCACCGGGGAGCTGTTTTTT. Its protein is CASSLGTSSSTGELFF.

This clone was observed many times. The gene calls are TRBV28 and TRBJ2-1; D gene uncertain. In germline, CDR1 is MDHEN, CDR2 SYDVKM. The CDR3 is made up of 11 amino acids. Trimming removed 7 bases from V and 7 bases from J, with 8 bases in between. The CDR3 coding sequence is TGTGCCAGCACTCCCGGGAATGAGCAGTTCTTC. Protein: CASTPGNEQFF.

In this sample, this clone turned up many times. The rearrangement joins TRBV20-1 to TRBJ2-7; 8 nucleotides line up with TRBD2. Germline lookup yields CDR1 DFQATT and CDR2 SNEGSKA (reference sequence). This CDR3 has 13 residues. CDR3 DNA sequence: TGCGCCTTTGGCCGGGGGGGGGCCTACGAGCAGTACTTC. This codes for CAFGRGGAYEQYF.

This clone was counted at least ten times. The V and J genes are TRBV30 and TRBJ2-3; D is uncertain. The CDR3 consists of 12 residues. Trimming pared 3 bases from V and 0 bases from J, leaving 4 bases between. Germline CDR1 is GTSNPN and CDR2 is SVGIG (reference sequence). The CDR3 DNA sequence: TGTGCCTGGAGAACCAGCACAGATACGCAGTATTTT. It specifies CAWRTSTDTQYF.

There are many counts of this clone. The rearrangement uses TRBV6-1 and TRBJ2-3; 11 nucleotides align to TRBD2. This CDR3 is built from 15 residues. Germline assignment: CDR1 MNHNS and CDR2 SASEGT. Germline trimming cut 7 bases from V and 5 bases from J; bases unmatched to any gene: 8. CDR3 sequence reads: CASNPGLAVVDTQYF. The CDR3 DNA reads TGTGCCAGCAACCCGGGACTAGCGGTGGTAGATACGCAGTATTTT.

Details on this clone: This may be a read error: a much more frequent sequence differs by one nucleotide. The chain recombines TRBV7-8 with TRBJ2-3; 7 bases fit TRBD1. This CDR3 spans 15 amino acids. CDR1 and CDR2 from the germline V gene are SGHVS and FQNEAQ. The CDR3 sequence: CASSPPTGMGDTKYF. In DNA form, the CDR3 reads TGTGCCAGCAGCCCTCCGACAGGGATGGGAGATACGAAGTATTTT.

This clone has just a few counts. A much larger clone lies a single base off, so this may be a read error. The chain couples TRBV20-1 to TRBJ2-7; possible D gene TRBD2, 6 bases. This CDR3 region has 13 residues. CDR1 is DFQATT and CDR2 is SNEGSKA in the germline V gene (reference sequence). The CDR3: CGARRGPRSEQYF. In DNA form, the CDR3 reads TGCGGTGCCAGGCGGGGACCGCGGAGCGAGCAGTACTTC.

The chain links TRBV11-3 to TRBJ2-7; tentatively, D is TRBD2 (6 bases). This CDR3 has 14 amino acids. Deletions cut 5 bases from V and 5 bases from J, with 16 bases between. The V gene's germline CDR1 is SGHNT and CDR2 YENEEA. CDR3 DNA sequence: TGTGCCAGCAGCGTTAGCGGTATAATCCACGAGCAGTACTTC. Translated, it gives CASSVSGIIHEQYF.

This clone was seen many times. The V gene is TRBV15, the J gene TRBJ2-1; TRBD2 matches at 8 bases. The CDR3 covers 15 residues. J was trimmed by 2 bases and V by 1 base; bases with no gene match: 1. Germline V gives CDR1 LNHNV, CDR2 YYDKDF (reference sequence). In DNA form, the CDR3 reads TGTGCCACCAGCAGAGGGACTAGCACCTACAATGAGCAGTTCTTC. Protein sequence: CATSRGTSTYNEQFF.

This clone was found many times. This chain connects TRBV29-1 to TRBJ1-2; D is possibly TRBD1 (5 bases). This CDR3 region has 12 residues. The germline V gene has CDR1 SQVTM and CDR2 ANQGSEA. V was clipped by 4 bases and J by 6 bases, with 12 bases between them. CDR3 amino acids: CSVGGEVDGYTF. For the CDR3, the DNA is TGCAGCGTTGGGGGGGAAGTGGATGGCTACACCTTC.

This clone was recorded at least ten times. This chain links TRBV5-6 with TRBJ1-1; 9 nucleotides align to TRBD1. The germline V gene encodes CDR1 SGHDT and CDR2 YYEEEE. There are 17 residues in the CDR3. V shed 3 bases and J 0 bases; nucleotides not matched to a gene: 9. The CDR3 is CASSSYRQGDMNTEAFF. CDR3 in DNA: TGTGCCAGCAGCTCGTACCGACAGGGGGATATGAACACTGAAGCTTTCTTT.

Concerning this clone itself: Other DNA sequences from this sample encode an identical CDR3 as well. The chain has TRBV27 and TRBJ2-6; D is perhaps TRBD2 (6 bases). CDR3 length: 16 residues. The V end was cut by 7 bases, the J end by 3 bases, with 16 bases between. Germline V gene sequence: CDR1 MNHEY, CDR2 SMNVEV (reference sequence). The CDR3 coding sequence is TGTGCCAGCACTACGGGGGAGAACGGTGGGGCCAACGTCCTGACTTTC. Translated: CASTTGENGGANVLTF.

This clone showed up many times. The rearrangement links TRBV20-1 to TRBJ2-1; possible D gene TRBD2, 6 bases. V lost 3 bases to trimming and J lost 6 bases, with 12 bases between them. This CDR3 is 13 amino acids long. Germline values: CDR1 DFQATT, CDR2 SNEGSKA (reference sequence). CDR3 amino acids: CSARGDSLNEQFF. The CDR3 nucleotides are TGCAGTGCTAGGGGGGACTCGCTCAATGAGCAGTTCTTC.

This clone was found many times. The CDR3 reads CASSLGRGTDTQYF. In nucleotides, the CDR3 is TGTGCCAGCAGCTTAGGGCGCGGCACAGATACGCAGTATTTT. The rearrangement links TRBV11-2 to TRBJ2-3, with D unclear. The length of the CDR3 is 14 residues. V was shortened by 1 base and J by 1 base, with 6 bases between the two germline ends. Per the germline V gene, CDR1 is SGHAT and CDR2 is FQNNGV.

This clone was recorded at least ten times. The same CDR3 also results from other DNA sequences found in this sample. This chain links TRBV18 with TRBJ2-7, with 10 bases that match TRBD1. In germline, CDR1 is KGHSH, CDR2 LQKENI. CDR3 length: 15 amino acids. Unmatched junction bases numbered 1, after V lost 2 bases and J lost 0 bases. Here the CDR3 DNA reads TGTGCCAGCTCACCAGGGACAGGGGTCTCCTACGAGCAGTACTTC. Its protein is CASSPGTGVSYEQYF.

This clone showed up many times. This chain joins TRBV12-3 or TRBV12-4 and TRBJ2-3; D possibly corresponds to TRBD2 (5 bases). V shed 4 bases and J shed 5 bases, with 13 bases lying between them. This CDR3 contains 14 residues. This chain's CDR3 is CASSYTSGKDTQYF. The CDR3 DNA follows: TGTGCCAGCAGTTATACTAGTGGTAAAGATACGCAGTATTTT.

This clone was detected ten times or more. This chain uses TRBV19 with TRBJ1-1; 8 bases map to TRBD1. CDR1 and CDR2 from the germline V gene are LNHDA and SQIVND (reference sequence). The CDR3 has 14 residues. V lost 9 bases to trimming and J lost 0 bases; unmatched junction nucleotides: 6. CDR3 in amino acids: CASQPGQVNTEAFF. CDR3 coding DNA: TGTGCCAGCCAACCGGGACAGGTGAACACTGAAGCTTTCTTT.

This clone was seen repeatedly, ten times or more. This rearrangement joins TRBV20-1 to TRBJ2-7; D might be TRBD1 (5 bases). Trimming removed 5 bases from V and 2 bases from J, with 13 bases in between. The CDR3 extends over 13 amino acids. Germline values: CDR1 DFQATT, CDR2 SNEGSKA (reference sequence). CDR3 nucleotides: TGCAGTGCTGGGCAGGGCATTACCTACGAGCAGTACTTC. Its translation: CSAGQGITYEQYF.

For this clone: One base away lies a much larger clone, so this may be a sequencing read error. The V gene is TRBV11-2, the J gene TRBJ2-7, with D tentatively TRBD2 (6 bases). The CDR3 has 14 amino acids. Germline CDR1 reads SGHAT; CDR2 reads FQNNGV. CDR3 residues: CANSLGLSGYEQYF. The DNA of the CDR3 is TGTGCCAACAGCTTAGGACTATCGGGGTACGAGCAGTACTTC.

This clone was counted many times. J is TRBJ2-7 and V is TRBV7-9, with D unresolved. This CDR3 contains 11 residues. The ends were cut back, 2 bases at V and 7 bases at J, with 6 bases in the middle. Germline CDR1 reads SEHNR; CDR2 reads FQNEAQ (reference sequence). The CDR3 DNA is TGTGCCAGCAGCTTACTCACGGAGCAGTACTTC. Its protein is CASSLLTEQYF.